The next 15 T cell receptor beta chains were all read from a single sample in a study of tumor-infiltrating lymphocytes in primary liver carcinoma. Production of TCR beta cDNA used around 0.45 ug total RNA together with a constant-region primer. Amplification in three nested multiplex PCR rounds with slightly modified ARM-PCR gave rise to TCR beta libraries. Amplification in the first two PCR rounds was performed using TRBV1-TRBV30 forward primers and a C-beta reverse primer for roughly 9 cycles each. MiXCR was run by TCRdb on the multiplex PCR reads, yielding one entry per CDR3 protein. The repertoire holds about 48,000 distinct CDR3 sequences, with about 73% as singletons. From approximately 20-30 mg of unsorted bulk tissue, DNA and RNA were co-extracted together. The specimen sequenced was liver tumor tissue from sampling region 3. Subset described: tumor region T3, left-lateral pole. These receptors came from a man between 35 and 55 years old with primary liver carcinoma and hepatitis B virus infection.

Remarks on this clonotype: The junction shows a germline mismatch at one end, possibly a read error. CDR3 sequence (DNA): TGTGCCTGCAGGCCGACGCCTAATCAACCCCAGCATTTT. Its protein product is CACRPTPNQPQHF. The rearrangement links TRBV6-6 to TRBJ1-5; D is ambiguous. CDR3 length: 13 amino acids. Germline CDR1 is MNHNY and CDR2 is SVGAGI (reference sequence).

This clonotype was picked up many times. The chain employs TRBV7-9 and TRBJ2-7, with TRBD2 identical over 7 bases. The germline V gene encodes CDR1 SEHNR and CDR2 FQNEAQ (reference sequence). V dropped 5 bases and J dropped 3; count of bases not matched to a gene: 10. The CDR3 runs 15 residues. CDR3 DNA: TGTGCCAGCAGCACCTCCAAATTAGCGGGCTACGAGCAGTACTTC. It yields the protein CASSTSKLAGYEQYF. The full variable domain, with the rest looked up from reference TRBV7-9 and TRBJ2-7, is DTGVSQNPRHKITKRGQNVTFRCDPISEHNRLYWYRQTLGQGPEFLTYFQNEAQLEKSRLLSDRFSAERPKGSFSTLEIQRTEQGDSAMYLCASSTSKLAGYEQYFGPGTRLTVT.

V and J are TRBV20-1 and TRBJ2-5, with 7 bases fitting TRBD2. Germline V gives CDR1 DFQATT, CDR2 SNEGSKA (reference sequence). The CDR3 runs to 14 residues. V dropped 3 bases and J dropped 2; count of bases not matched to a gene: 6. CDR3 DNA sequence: TGCAGTGCTAGCGGCCCTAGCGGACAAGAGACCCAGTACTTC. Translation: CSASGPSGQETQYF.

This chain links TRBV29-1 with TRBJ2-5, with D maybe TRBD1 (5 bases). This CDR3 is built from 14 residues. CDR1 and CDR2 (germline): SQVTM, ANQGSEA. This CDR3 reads CSVQGSDREETQYF. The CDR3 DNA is TGCAGTGTGCAGGGAAGTGATAGGGAAGAGACCCAGTACTTC. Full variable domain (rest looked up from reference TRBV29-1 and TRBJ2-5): SAVISQKPSRDICQRGTSLTIQCQVDSQVTMMFWYRQQPGQSLTLIATANQGSEATYESGFVIDKFPISRPNLTFSTLTVSNMSPEDSSIYLCSVQGSDREETQYFGPGTRLLVL.

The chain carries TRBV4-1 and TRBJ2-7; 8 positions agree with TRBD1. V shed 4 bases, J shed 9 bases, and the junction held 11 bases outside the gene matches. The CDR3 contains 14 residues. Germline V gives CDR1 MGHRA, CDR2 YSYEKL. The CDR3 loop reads CASSLYGQGHVQYF. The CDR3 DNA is TGCGCCAGCAGCCTCTACGGACAGGGCCATGTGCAGTACTTC.

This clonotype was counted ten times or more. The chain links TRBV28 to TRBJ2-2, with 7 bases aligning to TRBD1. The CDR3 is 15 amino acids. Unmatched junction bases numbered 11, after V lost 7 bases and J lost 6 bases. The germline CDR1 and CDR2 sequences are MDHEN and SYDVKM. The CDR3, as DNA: TGTGCCAGCAACCCGAGGGGGCTACGGCCCGGGGAGCTGTTTTTT. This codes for CASNPRGLRPGELFF.

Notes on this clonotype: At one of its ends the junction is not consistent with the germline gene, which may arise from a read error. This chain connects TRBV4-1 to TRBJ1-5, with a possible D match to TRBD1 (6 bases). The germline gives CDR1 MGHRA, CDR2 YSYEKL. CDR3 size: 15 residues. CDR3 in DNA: TGCACCAGCAGCCCCGGGGGCAGAAGCGATCAGCCCCAGCATTTT. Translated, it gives CTSSPGGRSDQPQHF.

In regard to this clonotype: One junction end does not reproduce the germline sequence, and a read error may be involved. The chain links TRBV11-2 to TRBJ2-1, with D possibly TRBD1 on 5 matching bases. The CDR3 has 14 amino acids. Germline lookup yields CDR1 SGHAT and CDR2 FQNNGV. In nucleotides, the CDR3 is TGTGCCAGTTGCAACCGGCAGGGCCACAATGAGCAGTTTTTC. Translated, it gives CASCNRQGHNEQFF.

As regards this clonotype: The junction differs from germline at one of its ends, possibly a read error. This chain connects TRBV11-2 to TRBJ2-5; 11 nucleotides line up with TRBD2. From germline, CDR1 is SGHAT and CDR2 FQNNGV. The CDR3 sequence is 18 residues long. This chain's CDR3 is CASSLGPPGLAEGETQCF. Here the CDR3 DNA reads TGTGCCAGTAGCTTAGGACCGCCGGGACTAGCGGAAGGTGAGACCCAGTGCTTC.

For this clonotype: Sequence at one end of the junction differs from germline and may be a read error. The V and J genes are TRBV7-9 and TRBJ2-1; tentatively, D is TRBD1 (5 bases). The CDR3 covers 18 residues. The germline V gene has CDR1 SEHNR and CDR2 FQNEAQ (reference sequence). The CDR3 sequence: CASSLSSGRDVLTDERFF. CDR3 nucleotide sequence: TGTGCCAGCAGCTTGAGCTCTGGCAGGGATGTCCTTACAGATGAGCGGTTCTTC.

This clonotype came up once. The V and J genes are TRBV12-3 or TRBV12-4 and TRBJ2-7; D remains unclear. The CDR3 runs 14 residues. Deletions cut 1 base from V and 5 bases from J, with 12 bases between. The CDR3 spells CASSLGTGPHEQYF. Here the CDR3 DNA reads TGTGCCAGCAGTTTAGGGACGGGCCCCCACGAGCAGTACTTC.

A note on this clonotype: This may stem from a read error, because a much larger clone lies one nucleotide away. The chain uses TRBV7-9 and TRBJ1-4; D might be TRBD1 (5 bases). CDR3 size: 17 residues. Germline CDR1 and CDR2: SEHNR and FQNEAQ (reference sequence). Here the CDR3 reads CPSSPPWGRETNEKLFF. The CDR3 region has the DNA TGTCCCAGCAGCCCCCCATGGGGGAGGGAAACTAATGAAAAACTGTTTTTT. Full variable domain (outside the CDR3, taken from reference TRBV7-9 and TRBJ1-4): DTGVSQNPRHKITKRGQNVTFRCDPISEHNRLYWYRQTLGQGPEFLTYFQNEAQLEKSRLLSDRFSAERPKGSFSTLEIQRTEQGDSAMYLCPSSPPWGRETNEKLFFGSGTQLSVL.

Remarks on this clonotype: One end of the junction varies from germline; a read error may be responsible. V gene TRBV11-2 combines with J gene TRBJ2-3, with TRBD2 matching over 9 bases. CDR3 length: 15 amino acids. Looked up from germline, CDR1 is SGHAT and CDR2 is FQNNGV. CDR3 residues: CASRRASGNTDSQYF. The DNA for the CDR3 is TGCGCCAGCAGAAGGGCTAGCGGGAATACTGATTCGCAGTATTTT.

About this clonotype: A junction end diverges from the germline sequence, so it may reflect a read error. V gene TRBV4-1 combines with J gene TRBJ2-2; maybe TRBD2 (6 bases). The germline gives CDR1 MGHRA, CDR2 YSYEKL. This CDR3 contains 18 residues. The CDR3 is CASSHSPLGTANTGELFF. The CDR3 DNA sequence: TGCGCCAGCAGCCATAGTCCGCTCGGGACTGCGAACACCGGAGAGCTGTTTTTT.

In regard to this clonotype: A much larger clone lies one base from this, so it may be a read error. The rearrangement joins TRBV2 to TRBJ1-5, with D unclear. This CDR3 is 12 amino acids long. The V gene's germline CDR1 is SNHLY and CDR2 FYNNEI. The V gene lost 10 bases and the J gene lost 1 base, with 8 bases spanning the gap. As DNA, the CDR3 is TGTGCCAACTCGAGGAGCAATCAGCCCCAGCATTTT. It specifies CANSRSNQPQHF.